This TCR beta chain was retrieved from a study of cytomegalovirus exposure and HLA in healthy donors. 13 Jbeta primers and 60 Vbeta primers were used for the PCR. This table comes from immunoSEQ multiplex PCR, and its TCRdb copy is limited to in-frame clones, with some not included. The data hold around 200,000 clones, with 65% to 80% observed a single time. The CDR3 is 19 residues long. Germline values: CDR1 LNHNV, CDR2 YYDKDF (reference sequence). V was shortened by 1 base and J by 2 bases, with 23 bases between the two germline ends. Sequencing used PBMCs. The TCR comes from a man aged 35 to 55 in good health and CMV-seronegative. The J gene is TRBJ1-1, the V gene TRBV15; no clear D gene. The CDR3 DNA sequence: TGTGCCACCAGCAGAGGGAGGTACTCCTCAAGATTCAGAAACACTGAAGCTTTCTTT. It specifies CATSRGRYSSRFRNTEAFF.